This TCR beta chain originates from a study of blood T cell repertoires in COVID-19. Study-wide background: Samples of COVID-19 (acute and convalescent) were obtained from the United States, Italy and Spain. Sample material is recorded as cDNA or gDNA derived from T cells, B-cell-depleted T cells, or PBMCs.

How the authors handled the data: Researchers report that nucleated cell counts were estimated from reference gene primer amplification. Repertoires were generated with immunoSEQ multiplex PCR, while TCRdb's copy carries only in-frame clones and drops some. The V and J calls and clone size are taken from that table; D and trimming were inferred from the DNA. The sample lists about 14,000 clones, 73% occurring once. This clone was counted a few times. The specimen was peripheral blood. The TCR was taken from a boy younger than 10 with active or convalescent COVID-19.

The CDR3 reads CASSLRQGALPTYTDTQYF. CDR3 bases: TGTGCCAGCAGTTTACGACAGGGGGCCCTCCCGACCTACACAGATACGCAGTATTTT. The V call is TRBV28, the J call TRBJ2-3; 10 bases fit TRBD1. This CDR3 is built from 19 residues. J gave up 2 bases and V 2 bases, and 13 bases lay outside the gene matches. Germline V gene lookup returns CDR1 MDHEN and CDR2 SYDVKM.